Each of the 26 T cell receptor beta chains below was sequenced from the same sample in a study of blood T cell repertoires in COVID-19. The data were produced by immunoSEQ multiplex PCR, yet TCRdb's version contains in-frame clones alone and is incomplete. The table has about 35,000 clones, more than 75% seen once. Sequenced material: peripheral blood. The source is a man at least 80 years old with active COVID-19.

The chain's CDR3 is CASSRGQTSTDTQYF. The CDR3 DNA reads as TGCGCCAGCAGCCGGGGACAGACTAGCACAGATACGCAGTATTTT. The rearrangement joins TRBV4-3 to TRBJ2-3; 7 bases fit TRBD1. CDR3 length equals 15 residues. J lost 0 bases, V lost 4 bases, and 4 bases had no gene match. CDR1 is LGHNA and CDR2 is YSLEER in the germline V gene.

The chain couples TRBV28 to TRBJ2-7; 7 bases line up with TRBD1. V lost 5 bases, J lost 4 bases, and 11 bases stayed unmatched. CDR1 is MDHEN, CDR2 SYDVKM, per germline. This CDR3 is built from 15 residues. The CDR3 loop reads CASSNSRQGRYEQYF. In nucleotides, the CDR3 is TGTGCCAGCAGTAACAGCCGACAGGGTCGGTACGAGCAGTACTTC.

The chain couples TRBV30 to TRBJ2-7; TRBD1 aligns across 9 bases. Germline V gene lookup returns CDR1 GTSNPN and CDR2 SVGIG (reference sequence). With V trimmed by 5 bases and J by 3 bases, 8 bases remained unmatched. This CDR3 has 14 residues. The CDR3 region is CAWDTGGAFYEQYF. The CDR3 DNA sequence: TGTGCCTGGGACACAGGGGGCGCTTTCTACGAGCAGTACTTC.

V and J are TRBV5-4 and TRBJ2-5; D is possibly TRBD1 (6 bases). Looked up from germline, CDR1 is SGHNT and CDR2 is YYREEE (reference sequence). This CDR3 has 17 residues. The V end lost 4 bases, the J end lost 5 bases, and 24 bases lay between the germline ends. CDR3 protein: CASSRGGRRGGAETQYF. CDR3 nucleotide sequence: TGTGCCAGCAGCCGAGGGGGTAGGAGAGGAGGCGCGGAGACCCAGTACTTC.

The chain employs TRBV18 and TRBJ2-5, with a weak D call TRBD2 (6 bases). This CDR3 region has 14 residues. Trimming stripped 3 bases from V and 3 bases from J, with 11 bases between. CDR1 is KGHSH and CDR2 is LQKENI in the germline V gene. The CDR3 DNA sequence: TGTGCCAGCTCACCCGGACCTAGCGAAGAGACCCAGTACTTC. Translation gives CASSPGPSEETQYF. Full variable domain (rest looked up from reference TRBV18 and TRBJ2-5): NAGVMQNPRHLVRRRGQEARLRCSPMKGHSHVYWYRQLPEEGLKFMVYLQKENIIDESGMPKERFSAEFPKEGPSILRIQQVVRGDSAAYFCASSPGPSEETQYFGPGTRLLVL.

This chain joins TRBV7-2 and TRBJ1-1; D unclear. The length of the CDR3 is 15 residues. Per germline, CDR1 SGHTA and CDR2 FQGNSA. Trimming removed 4 bases from V and 1 base from J, with 13 bases in between. CDR3 sequence reads: CASSSLPRGNTEAFF. CDR3 DNA: TGTGCCAGCAGCTCCCTCCCACGGGGGAACACTGAAGCTTTCTTT.

The chain's CDR3 is CASSVEQGGETQYF. DNA of the CDR3: TGTGCCAGCAGCGTAGAACAGGGTGGCGAGACCCAGTACTTC. This chain uses TRBV9 with TRBJ2-5; D is possibly TRBD1 (6 bases). Trimming removed 0 bases at V and 5 bases at J, with 11 bases between. From germline, CDR1 is SGDLS and CDR2 YYNGEE. The CDR3 runs to 14 residues.

V gene TRBV7-6 combines with J gene TRBJ2-1; tentatively, D is TRBD2 (5 bases). Germline CDR1 SGHVS, CDR2 FNYEAQ. The CDR3 is made up of 15 amino acids. Between the trimmed V and J ends, which lost 2 bases and 3 bases, there was a span of 11 bases. Here the CDR3 DNA reads TGTGCCAGCAGCTTACGGCGGGCATACTACAATGAGCAGTTCTTC. Translating gives CASSLRRAYYNEQFF. The whole variable domain, remainder taken from reference TRBV7-6 and TRBJ2-1, is GAGVSQSPRYKVTKRGQDVALRCDPISGHVSLYWYRQALGQGPEFLTYFNYEAQQDKSGLPNDRFSAERPEGSISTLTIQRTEQRDSAMYRCASSLRRAYYNEQFFGPGTRLTVL.

J is TRBJ2-7 and V is TRBV11-2; 13 bases match TRBD2. Germline values: CDR1 SGHAT, CDR2 FQNNGV. The J segment lost 7 bases and the V segment lost 5 bases, leaving 11 bases of the junction unmatched. This CDR3 is 16 amino acids long. The CDR3 coding sequence is TGTGCCAGCAGCCCCAAAGGACTAGCGGGAGTGAGGGAGCAGTACTTC. It codes for CASSPKGLAGVREQYF.

This clone was detected only a few times. The chain employs TRBV7-8 and TRBJ1-5; D not certain. Trimming took off 5 bases at V and 0 bases at J, with 8 bases between the two ends. The CDR3 loop spans 14 amino acids. Germline V gene sequence: CDR1 SGHVS, CDR2 FQNEAQ. Here the CDR3 reads CASSDSNSNQPQHF. Here the CDR3 DNA reads TGTGCCAGCAGCGATTCTAATAGCAATCAGCCCCAGCATTTT.

The rearrangement joins TRBV19 to TRBJ2-3; weak D call: TRBD1 (6 bases). V lost 8 bases, J lost 6 bases, and 18 bases lay in between. The CDR3 totals 14 residues. Germline values: CDR1 LNHDA, CDR2 SQIVND (reference sequence). This CDR3 is CASAMWGPKDTQYF. CDR3 bases: TGTGCCAGTGCGATGTGGGGGCCTAAGGATACGCAGTATTTT.

This clone turned up a few times. The chain recombines TRBV24-1 with TRBJ1-5, with D possibly being TRBD1 (6 bases). Germline-derived CDR1 and CDR2 are KGHDR and SFDVKD. Trimming removed 5 bases from V and 1 base from J, with 8 bases in between. This CDR3 contains 14 residues. CDR3 bases: TGTGCCACCAGTGGTGGGACAAGCAATCAGCCCCAGCATTTT. Translating it yields CATSGGTSNQPQHF.

This chain joins TRBV18 and TRBJ2-3; 8 bases match TRBD2. The CDR3 covers 16 residues. Germline V gene data show CDR1 as KGHSH and CDR2 as LQKENI. Losses at the gene ends were 7 bases for V and 0 bases for J; bases not matched to a gene: 9. The CDR3 nucleotides are TGTGCCAGCTACAATGTAGCGGGGTTTAGCACAGATACGCAGTATTTT. This translates into CASYNVAGFSTDTQYF.

The chain employs TRBV7-9 and TRBJ2-7; the match to TRBD2 covers 7 bases. The CDR3 consists of 14 residues. In germline, CDR1 is SEHNR, CDR2 FQNEAQ (reference sequence). The ends lost 2 bases at V and 2 bases at J; junction bases unmatched: 3. The CDR3 coding sequence is TGTGCCAGCAGCTTACGCGGGAGTCCCTACGAGCAGTACTTC. Translation gives CASSLRGSPYEQYF.

V gene TRBV10-2 combines with J gene TRBJ1-2, with TRBD1 identical over 8 bases. The CDR3 runs to 15 residues. The V gene end was trimmed by 5 bases and the J gene end by 8 bases; junction bases not matched to a gene: 13. Looked up from germline, CDR1 is WSHSY and CDR2 is SAAADI. The CDR3 is CASSQAGQAPGGYTF. In DNA, the CDR3 is TGCGCCAGCAGTCAAGCGGGACAGGCCCCGGGAGGCTACACCTTC.

The chain links TRBV3-1 (or the pseudogene TRBV3-2) to TRBJ1-1; D call uncertain. This CDR3 comprises 12 residues. The germline V gene encodes CDR1 LGHDT and CDR2 YNNKEL (reference sequence). With 1 base removed from V and 5 bases from J, the gap between germline ends came to 5 bases. DNA of the CDR3: TGTGCCAGCAGCCAAGTGAGGACTGAAGCTTTCTTT. This encodes CASSQVRTEAFF.

V gene TRBV11-2 combines with J gene TRBJ1-2, with TRBD1 matching 8 bases. The CDR3 loop spans 16 amino acids. Trimming at V came to 5 bases and at J to 5 bases, leaving 13 bases not matched to a gene. CDR1 is SGHAT and CDR2 is FQNNGV in the germline V gene. The CDR3 spells CASSPSPGQGRYGYTF. In DNA, the CDR3 is TGTGCCAGCAGCCCTTCCCCCGGACAGGGTAGATATGGCTACACCTTC.

This clone appeared once. The chain combines TRBV7-2 with TRBJ2-7; 10 nucleotides agree with TRBD1. Germline CDR1 SGHTA, CDR2 FQGNSA. The trim removed 4 bases at V and 4 bases at J, leaving 4 bases unmatched. The CDR3 covers 14 residues. The CDR3 reads CASSSGTGEYEQYF. The CDR3 DNA is TGTGCCAGCAGCTCCGGGACAGGGGAATACGAGCAGTACTTC.

The genes are TRBV9 and TRBJ2-3; 12 bases are shared with TRBD1. CDR1 is SGDLS, CDR2 YYNGEE, per germline. V was clipped by 0 bases and J by 5 bases; unmatched bases: 13. The CDR3 has 19 residues. CDR3 in amino acids: CASSVGGPGTGGREDTQYF. The CDR3 DNA sequence: TGTGCCAGCAGCGTAGGGGGGCCCGGGACAGGGGGCCGGGAAGATACGCAGTATTTT.

The rearrangement joins TRBV5-1 to TRBJ1-6; 7 bases map to TRBD1. V trimming: 4 bases; J trimming: 6 bases; junction bases outside the gene matches: 7. CDR1 and CDR2 (germline): SGHRS, YFSETQ. The CDR3 spans 15 residues. The CDR3 nucleotides read TGCGCCAGCAGCGGAAAGGGGGCGCTTAATTCACCCCTCCACTTT. As protein: CASSGKGALNSPLHF.

The chain links TRBV28 to TRBJ2-3; TRBD2 aligns across 10 bases. CDR1 and CDR2 (germline): MDHEN, SYDVKM. The J segment lost 1 base and the V segment lost 2 bases, leaving 0 bases of the junction unmatched. This CDR3 comprises 15 residues. DNA of the CDR3: TGTGCCAGCAGTTTAGGACTAGCGGGCACAGATACGCAGTATTTT. This encodes CASSLGLAGTDTQYF. Supplemented by reference TRBV28 and TRBJ2-3, the full variable domain reads DVKVTQSSRYLVKRTGEKVFLECVQDMDHENMFWYRQDPGLGLRLIYFSYDVKMKEKGDIPEGYSVSREKKERFSLILESASTNQTSMYLCASSLGLAGTDTQYFGPGTRLTVL.

The V and J genes are TRBV5-4 and TRBJ2-5; TRBD2 matches 8 bases. This CDR3 comprises 15 residues. From germline, CDR1 is SGHNT and CDR2 YYREEE (reference sequence). Losses at the gene ends were 1 base for V and 5 bases for J; bases not matched to a gene: 7. The CDR3 is CASSLTSGSSETQYF. CDR3 sequence (DNA): TGTGCCAGCAGCTTGACCAGCGGGAGCTCCGAGACCCAGTACTTC.

The rearrangement links TRBV30 to TRBJ1-2, with D possibly matching TRBD1 (5 bases). The CDR3 extends over 15 amino acids. V shed 5 bases and J shed 4 bases, with 20 bases lying between them. Germline V gene sequence: CDR1 GTSNPN, CDR2 SVGIG (reference sequence). Here the CDR3 DNA reads TGTGCCTGGGCCGCTACTGCCGACGGGGGCTATGGCTACACCTTC. Translated, it gives CAWAATADGGYGYTF.

The J gene is TRBJ2-2, the V gene TRBV4-3; no firm D call. There are 13 residues in the CDR3. Deletions cut 0 bases from V and 8 bases from J, with 7 bases between. Germline loops: CDR1 LGHNA, CDR2 YSLEER. This CDR3 reads CASSQDHLGELFF. CDR3 bases: TGCGCCAGCAGCCAAGATCATCTAGGGGAGCTGTTTTTT.

The rearrangement links TRBV5-1 to TRBJ2-3; 11 bases are shared with TRBD1. The CDR3 runs to 15 residues. The junction had 6 bases not matched to a gene; V was cut back by 6 bases and J by 3 bases. Germline loops: CDR1 SGHRS, CDR2 YFSETQ. CDR3 residues: CASTPGTGGTDTQYF. In nucleotides, the CDR3 is TGCGCCAGCACTCCCGGGACAGGGGGGACAGATACGCAGTATTTT.

This clone was picked up one time. This sequence joins TRBV6-5 and TRBJ2-1; 7 bases are a match to TRBD1. This CDR3 has 15 residues. Germline trimming cut 6 bases from V and 2 bases from J; bases unmatched to any gene: 7. Per the germline V gene, CDR1 is MNHEY and CDR2 is SVGAGI. The CDR3 nucleotides are TGTGCCAGCAGCCTTGACAGGGCGCCCTACAATGAGCAGTTCTTC. This codes for CASSLDRAPYNEQFF.